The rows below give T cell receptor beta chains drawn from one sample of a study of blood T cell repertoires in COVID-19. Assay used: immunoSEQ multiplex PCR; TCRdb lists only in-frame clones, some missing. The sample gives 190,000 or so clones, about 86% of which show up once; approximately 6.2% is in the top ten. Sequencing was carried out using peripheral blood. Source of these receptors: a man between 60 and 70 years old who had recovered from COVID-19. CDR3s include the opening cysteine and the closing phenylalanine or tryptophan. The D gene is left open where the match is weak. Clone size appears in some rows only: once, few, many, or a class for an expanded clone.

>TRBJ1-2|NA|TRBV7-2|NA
CASSFGRRGYGYTF
TGTGCCAGCAGCTTCGGACGTCGGGGCTATGGCTACACCTTC
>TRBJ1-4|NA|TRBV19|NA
CASSISATNEKLFF
TGTGCCAGTAGTATTAGTGCAACTAATGAAAAACTGTTTTTT
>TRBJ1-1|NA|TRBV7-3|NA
CASSFSGSGMTEAFF
TGTGCCAGCAGCTTCTCGGGGAGTGGGATGACTGAAGCTTTCTTT
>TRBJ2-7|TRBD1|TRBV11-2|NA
CASSLDPNRGTYEQYF
TGTGCCAGCAGCTTAGACCCCAACAGGGGTACCTACGAGCAGTACTTC
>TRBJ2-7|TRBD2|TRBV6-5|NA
CASRALAGAPEQYF
TGTGCCAGCAGAGCCTTAGCGGGAGCCCCCGAGCAGTACTTC
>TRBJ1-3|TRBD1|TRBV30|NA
CAWSGGTGVSGNTIYF
TGTGCCTGGAGTGGGGGGACAGGGGTCTCTGGAAACACCATATATTTT
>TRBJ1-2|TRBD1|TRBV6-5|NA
CASSPLQGAGYGYTF
TGTGCCAGCAGTCCCCTACAGGGGGCAGGCTATGGCTACACCTTC
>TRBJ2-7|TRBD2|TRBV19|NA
CASRQAGLAGDYEQYF
TGTGCCAGTCGACAGGCGGGGCTAGCGGGAGATTACGAGCAGTACTTC
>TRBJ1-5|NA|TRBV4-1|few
CASRSLQGRNQPQHF
TGCGCCAGCAGGTCCTTACAGGGACGCAATCAGCCCCAGCATTTT
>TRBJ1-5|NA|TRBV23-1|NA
CASSHSFRDKERPQHF
TGCGCCAGCAGTCATTCTTTCCGGGACAAGGAACGGCCCCAGCATTTT
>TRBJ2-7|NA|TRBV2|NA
CASGHRDTHGREQYF
TGTGCCAGTGGACACCGGGACACCCACGGCCGAGAGCAGTACTTC
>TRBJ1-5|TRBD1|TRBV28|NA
CASSLRGPSNQPQHF
TGTGCCAGCAGTTTAAGGGGGCCTAGCAATCAGCCCCAGCATTTT
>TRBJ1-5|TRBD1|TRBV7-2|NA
CASSRSGTGGDQPQHF
TGTGCCAGCAGCCGGTCCGGGACAGGGGGCGATCAACCCCAGCATTTT
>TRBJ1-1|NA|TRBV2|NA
CASVRETGEATEAFF
TGTGCCAGCGTAAGGGAGACGGGGGAGGCCACTGAAGCTTTCTTT
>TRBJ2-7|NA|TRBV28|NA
CASNTGPSYEQYF
TGTGCCAGCAATACAGGGCCCTCCTACGAGCAGTACTTC
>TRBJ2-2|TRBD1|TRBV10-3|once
CAISGQGSTGELFF
TGTGCCATCAGTGGACAGGGTTCAACCGGGGAGCTGTTTTTT
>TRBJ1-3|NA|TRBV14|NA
CASSQAAVQYTGNTIYF
TGTGCCAGCAGCCAAGCCGCGGTGCAATACACTGGAAACACCATATATTTT
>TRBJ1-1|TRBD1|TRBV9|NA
CASSVGRDSEAFF
TGTGCCAGCAGCGTAGGACGGGACAGTGAAGCTTTCTTT
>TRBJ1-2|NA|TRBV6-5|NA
CASRPSSLAGYTF
TGTGCCAGCAGGCCCTCCTCGCTCGCGGGCTACACCTTC
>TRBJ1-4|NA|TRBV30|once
CAWSKGHAEKLFF
TGTGCCTGGAGTAAGGGACACGCTGAAAAACTGTTTTTT
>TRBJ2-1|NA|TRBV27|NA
CASSLRSGSYNEQFF
TGTGCCAGCAGTTTACGGAGCGGCTCTTACAATGAGCAGTTCTTC
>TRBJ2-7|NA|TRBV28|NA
CASTQGSGYYEQYF
TGTGCCAGCACCCAGGGGTCGGGGTACTACGAGCAGTACTTC
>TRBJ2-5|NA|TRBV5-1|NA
CASSLEAGHQETQYF
TGCGCCAGCAGCTTGGAGGCAGGGCACCAAGAGACCCAGTACTTC
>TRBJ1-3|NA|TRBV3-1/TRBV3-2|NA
CASSLDGGSGNTIYF
TGTGCCAGCAGCCTCGACGGGGGGTCTGGAAACACCATATATTTT
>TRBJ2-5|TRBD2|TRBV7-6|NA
CASSSVAGLGETQYF
TGTGCCAGCAGCTCCGTAGCGGGGTTGGGGGAGACCCAGTACTTC
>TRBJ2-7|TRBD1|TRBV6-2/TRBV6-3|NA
CASSEIQGATLYEQYF
TGTGCCAGCAGCGAGATCCAGGGGGCGACGCTCTACGAGCAGTACTTC
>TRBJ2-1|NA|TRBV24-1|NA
CATSDQGSTYNEQFF
TGTGCCACCAGTGATCAGGGTTCCACCTACAATGAGCAGTTCTTC
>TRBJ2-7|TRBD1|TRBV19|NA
CASSIGQGLSYEQYF
TGTGCCAGTAGTATAGGACAGGGGCTCTCCTACGAGCAGTACTTC
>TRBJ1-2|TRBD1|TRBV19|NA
CASSDQGAVWYGYTF
TGTGCCAGTAGCGACCAGGGGGCGGTTTGGTATGGCTACACCTTC
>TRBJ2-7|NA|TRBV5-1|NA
CASQARSGADGQYF
TGCGCCAGCCAAGCTCGGTCAGGGGCGGATGGGCAGTACTTC
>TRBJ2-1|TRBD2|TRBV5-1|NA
CASSLSAGGPSGEQFF
TGCGCCAGCAGCTTGTCTGCGGGAGGGCCTTCGGGCGAGCAGTTCTTC
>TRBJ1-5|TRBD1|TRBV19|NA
CASIQQGANQPQHF
TGTGCCAGTATTCAACAGGGGGCAAATCAGCCCCAGCATTTT
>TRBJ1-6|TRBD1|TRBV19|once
CASSRLTGGAGNNSPLHF
TGTGCCAGTAGTCGCCTGACAGGGGGCGCTGGAAATAATTCACCCCTCCACTTT
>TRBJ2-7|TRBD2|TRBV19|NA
CASSIATAGGPTSMYF
TGTGCCAGTAGTATCGCCACAGCGGGAGGCCCGACGAGCATGTACTTC
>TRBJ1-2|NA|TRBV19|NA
CASSNQGRNYGYTF
TGTGCCAGTAGTAATCAGGGCAGAAACTATGGCTACACCTTC
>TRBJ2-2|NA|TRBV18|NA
CASSPTRNSNTGELFF
TGTGCCAGCTCTCCGACTCGCAATTCGAACACCGGGGAGCTGTTTTTT
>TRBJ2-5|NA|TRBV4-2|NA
CASSQTGGGETQYF
TGTGCCAGCAGCCAGACCGGGGGTGGGGAGACCCAGTACTTC
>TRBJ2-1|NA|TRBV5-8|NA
CASGLRGGSYDEQFF
TGTGCCAGCGGCCTGAGGGGGGGCAGTTACGATGAGCAGTTCTTC
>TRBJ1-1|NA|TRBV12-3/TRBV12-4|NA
CASSFGRAEAFF
TGTGCCAGCAGTTTCGGGCGGGCTGAAGCTTTCTTT
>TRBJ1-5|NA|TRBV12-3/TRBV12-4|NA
CASSLPLEPQHF
TGTGCCAGCAGTTTACCACTGGAGCCCCAGCATTTT
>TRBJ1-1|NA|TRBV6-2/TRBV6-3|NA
CASSSYGGGGAEAFF
TGTGCCAGCAGCTCTTACGGTGGGGGAGGCGCTGAAGCTTTCTTT
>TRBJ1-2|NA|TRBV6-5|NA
CASRTREGEGGYTF
TGTGCCAGCAGGACCAGGGAGGGGGAGGGTGGCTACACCTTC
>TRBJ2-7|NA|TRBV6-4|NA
CASSLRGGTYEQYF
TGTGCCAGCAGTCTAAGGGGGGGGACTTACGAGCAGTACTTC
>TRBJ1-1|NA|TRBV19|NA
CASGFTEAFF
TGTGCCAGCGGGTTCACTGAAGCTTTCTTT
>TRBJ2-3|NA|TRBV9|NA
CASSVEQTRTDTQYF
TGTGCCAGCAGCGTAGAACAAACCCGCACAGATACGCAGTATTTT